This T cell receptor (beta chain) was documented in a study of cytomegalovirus exposure and HLA in healthy donors. On the study more broadly: Per a later analysis, the approximately 620 first-cohort and about 120 validation repertoires shared one platform.

The protocol was immunoSEQ multiplex PCR, while the TCRdb copy is restricted to in-frame clones and leaves out a portion. The table lists 100,000 to 150,000 clones, approximately 92% of them singletons. The CDR3 extends over 12 amino acids. V was trimmed by 4 bases and J by 9 bases, leaving 11 bases between them. The germline V gene has CDR1 SGDLS and CDR2 YYNGEE. The V call is TRBV9, the J call TRBJ2-1, with D perhaps TRBD1 (5 bases). The sequencing sample was made of PBMCs. The receptor comes from a woman aged 18-35 years in good health and CMV-seronegative. CDR3 loop: CASSLRQSEQFF. The CDR3 bases are TGTGCCAGCAGCTTACGACAGAGTGAGCAGTTCTTC.